The sample holds a few counts of the clone carrying this T cell receptor beta chain. The sample originates from a study of blood T cell repertoires in COVID-19. Overall study: The study drew acute and convalescent COVID-19 samples from the United States, Italy and Spain. Sample material is recorded as cDNA or gDNA derived from T cells, B-cell-depleted T cells, or PBMCs.

Original analysis: The authors estimated nucleated cell counts from reference gene primer amplification. Measured with immunoSEQ multiplex PCR; TCRdb has only the in-frame clones, and not every one. Clone size and the V and J calls come from that table; the DNA yielded D and trimming. The sample has some 80,000 clones, approximately 80% seen once; the top ten hold about 18%. From germline, CDR1 is GTSNPN and CDR2 SVGIG (reference sequence). The CDR3 runs to 12 residues. J gave up 10 bases and V 1 base, and 4 bases lay outside the gene matches. The source is a man at least 80 years old with active or convalescent COVID-19. Sequenced: peripheral blood. The chain recombines TRBV30 with TRBJ1-5; 7 bases are a match to TRBD1. The CDR3 DNA is TGTGCCTGGAGTGGACAGGGAAAACCCCAGCATTTT. Translation gives CAWSGQGKPQHF.